Shown below are 27 T cell receptor beta chains from a single sample sequenced in a study of blood T cell repertoires in COVID-19. The method was immunoSEQ multiplex PCR; TCRdb's version includes in-frame clones alone and lacks a portion of them. The sample consists of a few hundred thousand clones, about 88% of them appearing once. Material: peripheral blood. The receptors come from a man between 65 and 85 years old with acute or convalescent COVID-19.

V gene TRBV19 combines with J gene TRBJ1-2, with a possible D match to TRBD1 (5 bases). The V gene lost 7 bases and the J gene lost 4 bases, with 10 bases spanning the gap. This CDR3 has 12 residues. CDR1 and CDR2 (germline): LNHDA, SQIVND (reference sequence). CDR3 amino acids: CASTSGGYGYTF. DNA for the CDR3: TGTGCCAGTACTTCCGGGGGCTATGGCTACACCTTC. The variable domain in full, completed from reference TRBV19 and TRBJ1-2, reads DGGITQSPKYLFRKEGQNVTLSCEQNLNHDAMYWYRQDPGQGLRLIYYSQIVNDFQKGDIAEGYSVSREKKESFPLTVTSAQKNPTAFYLCASTSGGYGYTFGSGTRLTVV.

The genes are TRBV7-2 and TRBJ2-1; D might be TRBD2 (5 bases). Germline lookup yields CDR1 SGHTA and CDR2 FQGNSA. The germline V and J ends were trimmed by 1 base and 11 bases, with 15 bases remaining between them. The CDR3 consists of 14 residues. CDR3 loop: CASSLVASREQQFF. CDR3 DNA: TGTGCCAGCAGCTTAGTGGCTAGCCGCGAACAGCAGTTCTTC.

V is TRBV28 and J is TRBJ1-2; D might be TRBD1 (6 bases). Trimming shortened V by 7 bases and J by 4 bases, and 10 bases separated the two germline ends. The CDR3 covers 12 residues. Per germline, CDR1 MDHEN and CDR2 SYDVKM. The CDR3 nucleotides read TGTGCCAGCAACGGACAGATCTATGGCTACACCTTC. This translates into CASNGQIYGYTF.

The V call is TRBV5-6, the J call TRBJ1-4; D perhaps matches TRBD1 (6 bases). Trimming removed 3 bases from V and 7 bases from J, with 16 bases in between. CDR3 length equals 15 residues. Germline V gene sequence: CDR1 SGHDT, CDR2 YYEEEE. In DNA, the CDR3 is TGTGCCAGCAGCTCTGACGGCCGGGGGGCTGAAAAACTGTTTTTT. This translates into CASSSDGRGAEKLFF.

The chain uses TRBV5-1 and TRBJ1-1; 8 bases are a match to TRBD1. The length of the CDR3 is 15 residues. The germline CDR1 and CDR2 sequences are SGHRS and YFSETQ. The V gene end was trimmed by 4 bases and the J gene end by 1 base; junction bases not matched to a gene: 6. The CDR3 reads CASSTWTGPNTEAFF. As DNA, the CDR3 is TGCGCCAGCAGCACTTGGACAGGGCCGAACACTGAAGCTTTCTTT.

The chain recombines TRBV7-2 with TRBJ2-7; D remains ambiguous. This CDR3 contains 13 residues. CDR1 and CDR2 (germline): SGHTA, FQGNSA. The V end was cut by 1 base, the J end by 3 bases, with 7 bases between. The CDR3 DNA follows: TGTGCCAGCAGCTTAGGGGCGAACTACGAGCAGTACTTC. Protein sequence: CASSLGANYEQYF. Complete variable domain (other parts from reference TRBV7-2 and TRBJ2-7): GAGVSQSPSNKVTEKGKDVELRCDPISGHTALYWYRQSLGQGLEFLIYFQGNSAPDKSGLPSDRFSAERTGGSVSTLTIQRTQQEDSAVYLCASSLGANYEQYFGPGTRLTVT.

J is TRBJ2-6 and V is TRBV27; possible D gene TRBD1, 5 bases. The CDR3 runs 16 residues. Germline loops: CDR1 MNHEY, CDR2 SMNVEV (reference sequence). The ends were cut back, 2 bases at V and 3 bases at J, with 11 bases in the middle. This CDR3 reads CASSLTRVGGANVLTF. The DNA of the CDR3 is TGTGCCAGCAGTTTAACCAGGGTTGGTGGGGCCAACGTCCTGACTTTC. The full variable domain, in which reference TRBV27 and TRBJ2-6 provide the parts outside the CDR3, is EAQVTQNPRYLITVTGKKLTVTCSQNMNHEYMSWYRQDPGLGLRQIYYSMNVEVTDKGDVPEGYKVSRKEKRNFPLILESPSPNQTSLYFCASSLTRVGGANVLTFGAGSRLTVL.

The V call is TRBV10-3, the J call TRBJ2-1; no firm D call. Trimming took 0 bases from V and 10 from J, leaving 13 bases between them. CDR1 is ENHRY, CDR2 SYGVKD, per germline. CDR3 size: 14 residues. The CDR3 here is CAISESPAQVEQFF. The CDR3, as DNA: TGTGCCATCAGTGAGTCGCCGGCCCAGGTCGAGCAGTTCTTC.

The V call is TRBV23-1, the J call TRBJ1-6; the match to TRBD1 covers 9 bases. TRBV23-1 qualifies as an ORF whose function is uncertain. The CDR3 is made up of 18 amino acids. With 6 bases clipped from V and 9 bases from J, the junction kept 18 bases outside the gene matches. CDR3 amino acids: CASRRPGTGIVVRSPLHF. The CDR3 coding sequence is TGCGCCAGCAGACGTCCCGGGACAGGGATAGTTGTTCGTTCACCCCTCCACTTT.

V is TRBV7-6 and J is TRBJ2-7; TRBD2 matches 12 bases. V lost 1 base, J lost 7 bases, and 5 bases stayed unmatched. The CDR3 length is 15 residues. Germline V gives CDR1 SGHVS, CDR2 FNYEAQ. The chain's CDR3 is CASSLVLAGGGEQYF. The CDR3 region has the DNA TGTGCCAGCAGCTTAGTACTAGCGGGAGGAGGTGAGCAGTACTTC.

This chain uses TRBV7-9 with TRBJ2-7, with 7 bases identical to TRBD1. In germline, CDR1 is SEHNR, CDR2 FQNEAQ (reference sequence). The V and J ends lost 3 bases and 1 base, in that order; junction bases with no gene match: 3. The CDR3 covers 14 residues. In DNA form, the CDR3 reads TGTGCCAGCAGCTTGACAGGGACGTCCTACGAGCAGTACTTC. It is translated as CASSLTGTSYEQYF.

This chain joins TRBV15 and TRBJ1-6; D uncertain. Trimming cost V 0 bases and J 7 bases, with 19 bases left between them. The germline V gene encodes CDR1 LNHNV and CDR2 YYDKDF (reference sequence). This CDR3 has 18 residues. CDR3 region: CATSRDLLEKLNNSPLHF. CDR3 nucleotide sequence: TGTGCCACCAGCAGAGATCTCTTAGAAAAACTCAACAATTCACCCCTCCACTTT.

Concerning this clone itself: The junction does not match germline at one end; this may be a read error. The chain links TRBV19 to TRBJ1-5, with D possibly TRBD1 on 5 matching bases. Germline lookup yields CDR1 LNHDA and CDR2 SQIVND (reference sequence). The CDR3 contains 18 residues. The CDR3 protein is CASSLDPQGGIGNQPQHF. DNA of the CDR3: TGTGCCAGTAGTCTAGACCCCCAGGGTGGAATCGGCAATCAGCCCCAGCATTTT.

The rearrangement uses TRBV11-2 and TRBJ2-1; 7 bases line up with TRBD1. V lost 1 base to trimming and J lost 0 bases; unmatched junction nucleotides: 3. The length of the CDR3 is 16 residues. The germline V gene has CDR1 SGHAT and CDR2 FQNNGV. This CDR3 reads CASSLGTGSSYNEQFF. The CDR3 bases are TGTGCCAGCAGCTTAGGGACAGGAAGCTCCTACAATGAGCAGTTCTTC. Combining the CDR3 with reference TRBV11-2 and TRBJ2-1 gives the whole variable domain EAGVAQSPRYKIIEKRQSVAFWCNPISGHATLYWYQQILGQGPKLLIQFQNNGVVDDSQLPKDRFSAERLKGVDSTLKIQPAKLEDSAVYLCASSLGTGSSYNEQFFGPGTRLTVL.

V gene TRBV25-1 combines with J gene TRBJ1-2; 9 bases line up with TRBD1. The ends lost 4 bases at V and 6 bases at J; junction bases unmatched: 6. CDR3 size: 14 residues. The germline CDR1 and CDR2 sequences are MGHDK and SYGVNS. The CDR3 spells CASSAGTGSNGYTF. The CDR3 DNA reads TGTGCCAGCAGTGCCGGGACAGGGAGCAATGGCTACACCTTC.

This clone is a singleton in its sample. V gene TRBV14 combines with J gene TRBJ2-3, with 7 bases that match TRBD1. Trimming cost V 6 bases and J 6 bases; bases outside gene matches: 12. Germline loops: CDR1 SGHDN, CDR2 FVKESK. This CDR3 region has 15 residues. The CDR3 DNA is TGTGCCAGCAGTCCGCAACAGGGGATGGCGGATACGCAGTATTTT. Amino acid sequence: CASSPQQGMADTQYF.

The chain joins TRBV7-2 to TRBJ1-2; perhaps TRBD1 as D (6 bases). The CDR3 covers 15 residues. Germline loops: CDR1 SGHTA, CDR2 FQGNSA. V gave up 1 base and J gave up 2 bases, with 11 bases separating them. CDR3 residues: CASSLGPGQNYGYTF. CDR3 DNA sequence: TGTGCCAGCAGCTTAGGACCCGGACAGAACTATGGCTACACCTTC.

The table lists this clone with a count of one. This chain's CDR3 is CASTSGGGVAYNEQFF. CDR3 coding DNA: TGTGCCAGCACCTCAGGAGGGGGGGTAGCCTACAATGAGCAGTTCTTC. The chain combines TRBV28 with TRBJ2-1, with D perhaps TRBD2 (7 bases). The CDR3 covers 16 residues. V lost 7 bases and J lost 2, with 18 bases in between. CDR1 MDHEN and CDR2 SYDVKM come from the germline V gene.

As DNA, the CDR3 is TGTGCCAGCAGCCCGGGGAAAGGGACAGGGAACACCGGGGAGCTGTTTTTT. This encodes CASSPGKGTGNTGELFF. The chain recombines TRBV5-5 with TRBJ2-2; TRBD1 matches 8 bases. The germline gives CDR1 SGHKS, CDR2 YYEKEE (reference sequence). Germline trimming cut 4 bases from V and 1 base from J; bases unmatched to any gene: 9. The CDR3 has 17 residues.

This chain connects TRBV6-5 to TRBJ2-2; weak D call: TRBD2 (5 bases). V lost 6 bases and J 5 bases, leaving 16 bases between the germline ends. This CDR3 is 15 amino acids long. Looked up from germline, CDR1 is MNHEY and CDR2 is SVGAGI. As DNA, the CDR3 is TGTGCCAGCAGATTCGATGGACGGGAAACCGGGGAGCTGTTTTTT. Translated: CASRFDGRETGELFF.

This chain joins TRBV30 and TRBJ2-4, with TRBD1 matching over 8 bases. Germline CDR1 GTSNPN, CDR2 SVGIG (reference sequence). The V and J ends lost 3 bases and 3 bases, in that order; junction bases with no gene match: 4. This CDR3 has 14 residues. CDR3 in DNA: TGTGCCTGGAGCTTTACAGGGGGCAAAAACATTCAGTACTTC. As protein: CAWSFTGGKNIQYF. Drawing the rest from reference TRBV30 and TRBJ2-4, the complete variable domain is SQTIHQWPATLVQPVGSPLSLECTVEGTSNPNLYWYRQAAGRGLQLLFYSVGIGQISSEVPQNLSASRPQDRQFILSSKKLLLSDSGFYLCAWSFTGGKNIQYFGAGTRLSVL.

The chain recombines TRBV28 with TRBJ2-5, with D possibly being TRBD1 (6 bases). Germline CDR1 MDHEN, CDR2 SYDVKM. With 0 bases removed from V and 7 bases from J, the gap between germline ends came to 12 bases. CDR3 length equals 14 residues. The CDR3 region is CASSLWDSKGTQYF. The CDR3 region has the DNA TGTGCCAGCAGTTTATGGGACAGCAAGGGGACCCAGTACTTC.

This chain uses TRBV19 with TRBJ1-2; the D is unclear. Trimming pared 3 bases from V and 4 bases from J, leaving 9 bases between. This CDR3 contains 13 residues. In germline, CDR1 is LNHDA, CDR2 SQIVND (reference sequence). The CDR3: CASSMVLRYGYTF. The DNA for the CDR3 is TGTGCCAGTAGTATGGTACTCCGCTATGGCTACACCTTC.

The chain recombines TRBV5-1 with TRBJ1-2; the match to TRBD1 covers 9 bases. The CDR3 length is 13 residues. CDR1 SGHRS and CDR2 YFSETQ come from the germline V gene. J lost 7 bases, V lost 2 bases, and 3 bases had no gene match. The CDR3 protein is CASSFWTGVGYTF. As DNA, the CDR3 is TGCGCCAGCAGCTTTTGGACAGGGGTTGGCTACACCTTC.

The chain carries TRBV2 and TRBJ1-4; D perhaps matches TRBD1 (5 bases). Germline V lookup: CDR1 SNHLY, CDR2 FYNNEI. The CDR3 runs to 14 residues. V lost 5 bases, J lost 5 bases, and 12 bases lay in between. The chain's CDR3 is CASSPGRGNEKLFF. In DNA form, the CDR3 reads TGTGCCAGCAGTCCGGGACGGGGGAATGAAAAACTGTTTTTT.

The chain links TRBV7-9 to TRBJ2-5; 13 bases align to TRBD2. The CDR3 sequence is 18 residues long. Germline V gene lookup returns CDR1 SEHNR and CDR2 FQNEAQ (reference sequence). Trimming removed 2 bases from V and 1 base from J; junction bases left unmatched: 7. Here the CDR3 DNA reads TGTGCCAGCAGCTTACTCCTAGGACTAGCGGGAGCCCAAGAGACCCAGTACTTC. This gives the protein CASSLLLGLAGAQETQYF.

The chain links TRBV11-2 to TRBJ2-1; D is possibly TRBD1 (5 bases). CDR1 and CDR2 from the germline V gene are SGHAT and FQNNGV. V was clipped by 0 bases and J by 3 bases, with 12 bases between them. This CDR3 spans 16 amino acids. The CDR3 region is CASSLESRAGYNEQFF. DNA of the CDR3: TGTGCCAGCAGCTTAGAGAGCAGGGCCGGCTACAATGAGCAGTTCTTC.